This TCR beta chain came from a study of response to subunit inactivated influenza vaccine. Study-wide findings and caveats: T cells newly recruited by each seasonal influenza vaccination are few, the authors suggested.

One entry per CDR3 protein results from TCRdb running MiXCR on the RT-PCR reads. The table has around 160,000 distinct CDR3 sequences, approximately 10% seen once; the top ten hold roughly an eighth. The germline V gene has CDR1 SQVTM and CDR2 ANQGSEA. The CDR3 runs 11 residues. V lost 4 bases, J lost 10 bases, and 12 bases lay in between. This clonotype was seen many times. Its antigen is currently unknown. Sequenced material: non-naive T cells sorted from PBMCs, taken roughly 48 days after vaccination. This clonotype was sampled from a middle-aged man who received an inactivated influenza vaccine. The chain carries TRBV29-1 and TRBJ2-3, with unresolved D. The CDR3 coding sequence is TGCAGCGTTGCAACGGCAGGATCGCAGTATTTT. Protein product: CSVATAGSQYF.